This T cell receptor beta chain was profiled in a study of cytomegalovirus exposure and HLA in healthy donors. The study's findings and limits: There were reportedly fewer N-insertions in an Asian-associated ancestry cluster than the approximately 670-donor mean, in a later analysis. Cytomegalovirus-associated TCR beta chains were listed, numbering roughly 150.

The CDR3 is made up of 11 amino acids. The V gene lost 4 bases and the J gene lost 1 base, with 4 bases spanning the gap. Germline V lookup: CDR1 SQVTM, CDR2 ANQGSEA. It was with 60 Vbeta and 13 Jbeta primers that the PCR ran. Sequencing was performed with immunoSEQ multiplex PCR; in TCRdb, only in-frame clones are kept and a portion is missing. The profile covers approximately 150,000 clones, with 55% to 80% appearing a single time and 4% to 5.5% taken by the ten largest. Concerning this clone itself: The antigen remains unidentified.

The sequence was collected from a woman between 18 and 29 years old in good health and CMV-seropositive. The chain employs TRBV29-1 and TRBJ1-2; D unclear. The sample consisted of PBMCs. In DNA, the CDR3 is TGCAGCGTTGGGCATAACTATGGCTACACCTTC. This sequence encodes CSVGHNYGYTF.